These T cell receptor beta chains were read from a single sample in a study of human T cells and chemical hapten exposure. Using its own MiXCR run on the RACE reads, TCRdb lists one record per CDR3 protein. The data show some 49,000 distinct CDR3 sequences, roughly a tenth seen once. The sequences come from whole blood, collected in connection with sensitization to the hapten diphenylcyclopropenone (DPC). The receptor source for this set is a woman aged 25 to 39 with alopecia areata. Some clones in this sample may be carry-over from other donors' samples. The conserved cysteine and the conserved F or W are not part of the CDR3 here.

V gene	CDR3 protein
TRBV21-1	ASSKNPTSGGTDTQY
TRBV7-2	ASSFGGTSSYNEQF
TRBV6-6	ASSSNRGNTIY
TRBV28	ASSFQGSSYEQY
TRBV12-3/TRBV12-4	ASGSNRGRDAYNEQF
TRBV7-2	ASSLVTRDSSGANVLT
TRBV29-1	STVDRHYGYT
TRBV12-3/TRBV12-4	ASSSLAGGRDTQY
TRBV23-1	ASNHREGTDTQY
TRBV2	ATREGVVDQPQH
TRBV3-1	ASSQPGPNTDTQY
TRBV7-9	ASSLGDRAFQETQY
TRBV7-2	ASSHRGPFANTGELF
TRBV24-1	ATWDPPTGELF
TRBV15	ATSGAQSYEQY
TRBV29-1	SVLGSARETQY
TRBV12-3/TRBV12-4	ASSFRVSRNTEAF
TRBV4-3	ASSQDGRLFNEKLF
TRBV5-4	ASSSRAMNTEAF
TRBV7-8	ASSLAGYRQETQY
TRBV12-3/TRBV12-4	ASRPSGSGRPTDTQY
TRBV6-2/TRBV6-3	ATRRGTLLYGYT
TRBV10-3	AISDSDRGRFGYT